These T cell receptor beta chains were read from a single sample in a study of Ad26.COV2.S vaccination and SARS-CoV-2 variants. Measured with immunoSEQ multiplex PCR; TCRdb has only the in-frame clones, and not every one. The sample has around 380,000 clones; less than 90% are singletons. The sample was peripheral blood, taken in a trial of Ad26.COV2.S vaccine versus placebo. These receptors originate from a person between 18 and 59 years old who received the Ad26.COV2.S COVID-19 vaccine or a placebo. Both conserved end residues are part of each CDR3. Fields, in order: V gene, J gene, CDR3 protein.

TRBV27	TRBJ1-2	CASSPGQGPSAYTF
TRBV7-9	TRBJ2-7	CASSPNRGSWDEQYF
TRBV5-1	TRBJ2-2	CASSFATKGSWGGRTGELFF
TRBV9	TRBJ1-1	CASSVEQENTEAFF
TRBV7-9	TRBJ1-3	CASSAGTAKGTIYF
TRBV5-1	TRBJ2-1	CASSLGPGDDEQFF
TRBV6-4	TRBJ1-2	CASSDSGRTGFYGYTF
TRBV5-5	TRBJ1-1	CASSLSAGTLNTEAFF
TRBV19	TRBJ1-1	CASSIIKGLNTEAFF
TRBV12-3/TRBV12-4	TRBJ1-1	CASSFSQGGAFF
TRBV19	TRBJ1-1	CASSMEAGNTEAFF
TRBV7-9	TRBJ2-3	CASSLITDTQYF
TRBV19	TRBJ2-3	CASSSFLLTDTQYF
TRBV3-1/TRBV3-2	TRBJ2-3	CASSHGFGGAGATDTQYF
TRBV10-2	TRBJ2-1	CASRSGLYGGAAGEQFF
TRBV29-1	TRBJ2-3	CSARTSGGGDTQYF
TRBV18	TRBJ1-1	CASSQGTGGTEAFF
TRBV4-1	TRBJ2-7	CASSQDLPSVTYEQYF
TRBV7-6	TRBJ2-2	CASRNRTLTGELFF
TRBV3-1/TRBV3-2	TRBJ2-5	CASSLGTDQETQYF
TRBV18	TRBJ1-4	CASSPSKGGNEKLFF
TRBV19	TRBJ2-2	CASSGRVITGELFF
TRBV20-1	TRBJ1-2	CSASVPGQGFRGYTF
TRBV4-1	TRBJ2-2	CASSHRGTTGELFF
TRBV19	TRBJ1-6	CASTHGGGENSPLHF
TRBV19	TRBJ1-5	CASSNRDSNQPQHF
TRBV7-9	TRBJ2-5	CASSSTQETQYF
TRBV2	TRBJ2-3	CASSDGLAPDTQYF
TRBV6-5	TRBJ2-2	CASRVTGLGELFF
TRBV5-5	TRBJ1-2	CASSFGRDQPFPYGYTF
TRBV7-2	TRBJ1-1	CASSLALALGKAFF
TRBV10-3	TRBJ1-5	CAISGGGRQPQHF
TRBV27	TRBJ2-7	CASSTGQAFSYEQYF
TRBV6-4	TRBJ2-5	CASTGAGHRPQETQYF
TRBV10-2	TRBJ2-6	CASSESGANVLTF
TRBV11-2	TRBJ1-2	CASNPMTGAYGYTF
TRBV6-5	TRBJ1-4	CASYPGHLNEKLFF